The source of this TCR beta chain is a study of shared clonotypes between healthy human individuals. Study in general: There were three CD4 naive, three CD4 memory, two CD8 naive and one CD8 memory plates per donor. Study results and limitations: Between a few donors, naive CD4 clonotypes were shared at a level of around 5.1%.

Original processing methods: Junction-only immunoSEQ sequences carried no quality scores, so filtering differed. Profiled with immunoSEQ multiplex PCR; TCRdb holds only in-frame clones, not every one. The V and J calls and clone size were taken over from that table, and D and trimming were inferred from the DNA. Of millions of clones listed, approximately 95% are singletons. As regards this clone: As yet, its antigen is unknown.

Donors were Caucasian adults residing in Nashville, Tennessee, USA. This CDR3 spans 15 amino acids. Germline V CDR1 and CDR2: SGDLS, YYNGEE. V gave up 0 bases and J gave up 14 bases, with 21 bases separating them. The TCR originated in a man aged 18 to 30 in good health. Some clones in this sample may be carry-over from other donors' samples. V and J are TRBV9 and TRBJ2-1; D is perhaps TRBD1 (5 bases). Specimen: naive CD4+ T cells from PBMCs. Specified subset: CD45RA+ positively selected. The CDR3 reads CASSVGTGVPPPKFF. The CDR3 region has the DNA TGTGCCAGCAGCGTAGGAACAGGCGTCCCCCCTCCGAAGTTCTTC.